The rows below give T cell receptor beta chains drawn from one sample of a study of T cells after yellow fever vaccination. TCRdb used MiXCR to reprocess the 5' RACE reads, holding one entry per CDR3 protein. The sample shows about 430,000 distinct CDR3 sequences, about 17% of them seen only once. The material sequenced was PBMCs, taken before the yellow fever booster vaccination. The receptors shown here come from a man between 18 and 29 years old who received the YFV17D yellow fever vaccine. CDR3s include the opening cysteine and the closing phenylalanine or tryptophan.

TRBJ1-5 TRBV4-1 CASSQPGQGGGQPQHF
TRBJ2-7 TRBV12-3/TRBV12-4 CASRGTASWQYF
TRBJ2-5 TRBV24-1 CATSDSGVLPRETQYF
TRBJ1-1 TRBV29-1 CSVDYGIVNTEAFF
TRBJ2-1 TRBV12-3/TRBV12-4 CASSPGPGNEQFF
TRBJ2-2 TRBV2 CASSQAPGQANTGELFF
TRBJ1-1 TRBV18 CASSPTPVRDTEAFF
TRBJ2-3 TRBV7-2 CASSLALLAGGQTDTQYF
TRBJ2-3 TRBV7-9 CASSPGPDTQYF
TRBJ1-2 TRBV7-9 CASRPLSGTLFGYTF
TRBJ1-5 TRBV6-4 CASRNTLSNQPQHF
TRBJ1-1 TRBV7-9 CASSPIGGVVNTEAFF
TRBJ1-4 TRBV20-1 CSARSNIATNEKLFF
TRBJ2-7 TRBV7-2 CASSFTRGNEQYF
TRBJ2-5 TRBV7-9 CASTSLVQAQETQYF
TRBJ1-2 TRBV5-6 CASSFGRDGYTF
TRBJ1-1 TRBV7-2 CASSPDRQMNTEAFF
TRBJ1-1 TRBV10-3 CAISESTAEAFF
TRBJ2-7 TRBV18 CASSPQGPPSPFEQYF
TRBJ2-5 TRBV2 CASKRSYAGGLWETQYF
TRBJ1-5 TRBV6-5 CASSLDRPRHF
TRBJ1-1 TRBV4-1 CASSLLVEGTEAFF
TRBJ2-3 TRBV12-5 CASGLGTTSTDTQYF
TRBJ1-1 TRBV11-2 CARIGSTEAFF
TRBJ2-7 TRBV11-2 CASSLVRGYEQYF
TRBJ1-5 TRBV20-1 CSARDSAGGQPQHF
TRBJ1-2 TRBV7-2 CASSPFKVEAGYTF
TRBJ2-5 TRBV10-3 CAVRWQETQYF
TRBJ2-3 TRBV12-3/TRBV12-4 CASTLAGTQYF
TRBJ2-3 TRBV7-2 CASSFQTGTDTQYF
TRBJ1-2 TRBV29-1 CSVMFAERGGGYTF
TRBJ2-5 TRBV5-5 CASSPRTGGIETQYF
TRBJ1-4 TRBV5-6 CASSARSAGSLFF
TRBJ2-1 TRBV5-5 CASCLRNEQFF
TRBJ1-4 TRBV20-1 CSARFKYGPNSF
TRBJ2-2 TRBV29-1 CSVEFKDDRGELFF
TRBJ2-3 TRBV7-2 CASSQDRWADTQYF
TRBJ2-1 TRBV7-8 CASSLGVGLGNEQFF
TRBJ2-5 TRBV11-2 CASSGGYQETQYF
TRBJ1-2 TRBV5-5 CASSGGLVSRDGYTF
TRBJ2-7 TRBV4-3 CASSQDLGRGIYEQYF
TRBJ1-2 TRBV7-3 CASSLTGSRNGYTF
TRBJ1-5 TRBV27 CASSLGSGGWGSNQPQHF
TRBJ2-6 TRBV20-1 CSATEGSGANVLTF
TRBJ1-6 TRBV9 CASSVNGYSNSPLHF
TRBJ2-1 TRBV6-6 CASSPTPGLAGGFTHYNEQFF
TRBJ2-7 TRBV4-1 CASSQGGQGVYEQYF
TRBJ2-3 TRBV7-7 CASSPTGFGDTQYF
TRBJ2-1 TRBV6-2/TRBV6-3 CASSSRTEEQFF
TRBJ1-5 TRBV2 CASSEDGRNQPQHF
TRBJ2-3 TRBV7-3 CASRGWETDTQYF
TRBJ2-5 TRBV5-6 CASSLGRIETQYF
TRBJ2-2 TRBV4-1 CASSQAVWNTGELFF